This passage covers 19 T cell receptor beta chains from one sample sequenced in a study of T-cell memory formation after mild COVID-19. TCRdb re-called the 5' RACE reads through MiXCR, storing one row per CDR3 protein. The data contain 150,000 or so distinct CDR3 sequences, roughly 28% of them singletons. The sequenced sample was PBMCs or a T cell subset sorted from them (not recorded which). Receptors originate from an adult woman who had mild COVID-19 (a few samples of this study predate the infection). Cell type and time point are not known.

The rearrangement joins TRBV20-1 to TRBJ2-3, with D unresolved. The V and J ends lost 0 bases and 14 bases respectively, with 18 bases between them. CDR3 length: 13 amino acids. Per germline, CDR1 DFQATT and CDR2 SNEGSKA (reference sequence). CDR3 nucleotide sequence: TGCAGTGCTAGAGAGATCGGCTACCTAGGTCCGTATTTT. Its translation is CSAREIGYLGPYF.

A few counts support this clonotype. The chain recombines TRBV7-3 with TRBJ1-2; D may be TRBD1 (6 bases). Germline V gene lookup returns CDR1 SGHTA and CDR2 FQGTGA. The CDR3 runs 15 residues. V was clipped by 0 bases and J by 3 bases, with 11 bases between them. In nucleotides, the CDR3 is TGTGCCAGCAGCTTAACAGGCAGGGGTGACTATGGCTACACCTTC. Its protein product is CASSLTGRGDYGYTF.

This CDR3 reads CASSSRDLRSSYNSPLHF. As DNA, the CDR3 is TGTGCCAGCAGCTCCCGGGACTTAAGAAGCTCCTATAATTCACCCCTCCACTTT. V is TRBV7-2 and J is TRBJ1-6; D possibly corresponds to TRBD1 (5 bases). V was pared by 4 bases and J by 0 bases, with 16 bases between. Looked up from germline, CDR1 is SGHTA and CDR2 is FQGNSA. The CDR3 spans 18 residues.

The V call is TRBV27, the J call TRBJ2-3, with no clear D. Deletions cut 0 bases from V and 11 bases from J, with 12 bases between. From germline, CDR1 is MNHEY and CDR2 SMNVEV (reference sequence). The CDR3 covers 13 residues. This CDR3 reads CASSLSRLLGQYF. In DNA, the CDR3 is TGTGCCAGCAGTTTATCCCGGCTCCTCGGGCAGTATTTT.

The chain is built from TRBV4-3 and TRBJ2-1; 8 nucleotides align to TRBD2. The ends lost 1 base at V and 4 bases at J; junction bases unmatched: 9. Germline V gene lookup returns CDR1 LGHNA and CDR2 YSLEER. This CDR3 has 17 amino acids. CDR3 bases: TGCGCCAGCAGCCAAGCTGCAGCGGGGGCTTTTTACAATGAGCAGTTCTTC. Residues: CASSQAAAGAFYNEQFF.

This clonotype was seen only a few times. This rearrangement joins TRBV28 to TRBJ1-5, with D possibly being TRBD1 (6 bases). Trimming removed 7 bases at V and 5 bases at J, with 15 bases between. Germline values: CDR1 MDHEN, CDR2 SYDVKM. The CDR3 covers 14 residues. The CDR3 spells CASTFQQGHQPQHF. The CDR3 DNA is TGTGCCAGCACGTTTCAACAGGGACATCAGCCCCAGCATTTT. The full variable domain, rest sourced from reference TRBV28 and TRBJ1-5, is DVKVTQSSRYLVKRTGEKVFLECVQDMDHENMFWYRQDPGLGLRLIYFSYDVKMKEKGDIPEGYSVSREKKERFSLILESASTNQTSMYLCASTFQQGHQPQHFGDGTRLSIL.

This clonotype turned up a few times. The genes are TRBV7-2 and TRBJ2-7; the match to TRBD2 covers 7 bases. CDR3 length: 15 residues. Germline CDR1 is SGHTA and CDR2 is FQGNSA. V shed 0 bases and J 5 bases; nucleotides not matched to a gene: 7. CDR3 bases: TGTGCCAGCAGCTTAGCGGGGAGGGCCGTCCACGAGCAGTACTTC. This translates into CASSLAGRAVHEQYF.

The rearrangement joins TRBV5-1 to TRBJ2-5; 7 bases match TRBD1. V gave up 2 bases and J gave up 7 bases; unmatched junction bases: 8. CDR3 length: 14 residues. CDR1 SGHRS and CDR2 YFSETQ come from the germline V gene. The CDR3 loop reads CASSLTTGDTTQYF. The CDR3 DNA reads as TGCGCCAGCAGCTTAACAACAGGGGACACGACCCAGTACTTC.

This clonotype was seen many times. This chain connects TRBV20-1 to TRBJ1-1; D is undetermined. Germline V gives CDR1 DFQATT, CDR2 SNEGSKA (reference sequence). Trimming pared 0 bases from V and 0 bases from J, leaving 8 bases between. The CDR3 totals 14 residues. The CDR3 DNA reads as TGCAGTGCTAGAGACCCCGGGATGAACACTGAAGCTTTCTTT. It specifies CSARDPGMNTEAFF.

The chain is built from TRBV7-9 and TRBJ2-3; D is perhaps TRBD1 (6 bases). The germline V gene encodes CDR1 SEHNR and CDR2 FQNEAQ (reference sequence). Between the trimmed V and J ends, which lost 3 bases and 4 bases, there was a span of 14 bases. The CDR3 loop spans 15 amino acids. CDR3 coding DNA: TGTGCCAGCAGCTTGAACGGACAGATATCAGATACGCAGTATTTT. This translates into CASSLNGQISDTQYF.

This clonotype appeared once. The chain combines TRBV12-3 or TRBV12-4 with TRBJ2-3, with D possibly being TRBD1 or TRBD2 (5 bases each). The CDR3 is made up of 12 amino acids. V was trimmed by 5 bases and J by 6 bases, leaving 9 bases between them. The CDR3 region has the DNA TGTGCCAGCAGTAAAGGGACGGATACGCAGTATTTT. It translates to CASSKGTDTQYF.

This clonotype showed up just a few times. The gene calls are TRBV5-1 and TRBJ2-6; TRBD1 might be the D (6 bases). Germline loops: CDR1 SGHRS, CDR2 YFSETQ. The CDR3 has 18 residues. Trimming shortened V by 0 bases and J by 0 bases, and 13 bases separated the two germline ends. In DNA form, the CDR3 reads TGCGCCAGCAGCTTGGTATCCCCAGGGGTCTCTGGGGCCAACGTCCTGACTTTC. Translating it yields CASSLVSPGVSGANVLTF.

This chain uses TRBV12-3 or TRBV12-4 with TRBJ2-2; 7 positions match TRBD1. The trim removed 3 bases at V and 0 bases at J, leaving 4 bases unmatched. The CDR3 length is 16 residues. The CDR3 is CASSFTGVSNTGELFF. The CDR3 DNA is TGTGCCAGCAGTTTTACAGGGGTCTCGAACACCGGGGAGCTGTTTTTT.

This rearrangement joins TRBV7-9 to TRBJ2-2, with D unresolved. Per the germline V gene, CDR1 is SEHNR and CDR2 is FQNEAQ (reference sequence). Trimming removed 3 bases at V and 3 bases at J, with 11 bases between. The CDR3 runs to 15 residues. CDR3 DNA sequence: TGTGCCAGCAGCTTTCCCAGCGATTACACCGGGGAGCTGTTTTTT. Protein: CASSFPSDYTGELFF.

The CDR3 protein is CASSLRLAGGPYEQYF. In DNA form, the CDR3 reads TGTGCCAGCAGCTTAAGGTTAGCGGGAGGTCCGTACGAGCAGTACTTC. The chain recombines TRBV7-2 with TRBJ2-7, with 10 bases fitting TRBD2. V was pared by 2 bases and J by 4 bases, with 8 bases of the junction left unmatched. Germline V CDR1 and CDR2: SGHTA, FQGNSA. The CDR3 has 16 residues.

This sequence joins TRBV7-9 and TRBJ2-7; 9 nucleotides agree with TRBD1. V shed 5 bases and J 4 bases; nucleotides not matched to a gene: 9. This CDR3 contains 15 residues. The germline CDR1 and CDR2 sequences are SEHNR and FQNEAQ (reference sequence). CDR3 sequence reads: CASSDRDREVYEQYF. The CDR3 DNA sequence: TGTGCCAGCAGCGACCGGGACAGGGAAGTATACGAGCAGTACTTC.

This clonotype was detected only a few times. The chain has TRBV7-9 and TRBJ2-5; D gene unclear. Germline V gives CDR1 SEHNR, CDR2 FQNEAQ (reference sequence). Trimming took 2 bases from V and 5 from J, leaving 15 bases between them. This CDR3 contains 15 residues. The CDR3 DNA reads as TGTGCCAGCAGCTTATTAGTCCCCGTGGGCGAGACCCAGTACTTC. This sequence encodes CASSLLVPVGETQYF.

The sample holds a few counts of this clonotype. The rearrangement uses TRBV12-3 or TRBV12-4 and TRBJ1-1; D is uncertain. With 3 bases removed from V and 1 base from J, the gap between germline ends came to 6 bases. The CDR3 has 13 residues. The CDR3 sequence is CASSFWGNTEAFF. CDR3 coding DNA: TGTGCCAGCAGTTTTTGGGGGAACACTGAAGCTTTCTTT.

The V and J genes are TRBV4-1 and TRBJ1-1, with D tentatively TRBD1 (6 bases). Germline values: CDR1 MGHRA, CDR2 YSYEKL. The ends were cut back, 6 bases at V and 8 bases at J, with 16 bases in the middle. The CDR3 runs to 13 residues. CDR3 DNA sequence: TGCGCCAGCAGGGACTGGACAGTCGGGGAAGCTTTCTTT. Its translation: CASRDWTVGEAFF.